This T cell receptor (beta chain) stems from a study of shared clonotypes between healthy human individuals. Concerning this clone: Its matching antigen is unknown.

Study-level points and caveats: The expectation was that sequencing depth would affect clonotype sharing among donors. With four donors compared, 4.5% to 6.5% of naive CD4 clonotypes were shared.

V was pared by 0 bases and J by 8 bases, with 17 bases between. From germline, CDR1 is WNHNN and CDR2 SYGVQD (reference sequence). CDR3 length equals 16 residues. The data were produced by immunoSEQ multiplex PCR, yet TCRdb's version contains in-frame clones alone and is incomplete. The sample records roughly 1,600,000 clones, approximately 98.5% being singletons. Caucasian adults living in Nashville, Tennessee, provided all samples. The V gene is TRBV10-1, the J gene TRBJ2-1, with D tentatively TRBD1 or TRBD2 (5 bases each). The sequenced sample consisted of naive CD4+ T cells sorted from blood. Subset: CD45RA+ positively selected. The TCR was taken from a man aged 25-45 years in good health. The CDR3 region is CASSESRGSGADEQFF. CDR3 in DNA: TGCGCCAGCAGTGAGTCGAGGGGAAGTGGGGCTGATGAGCAGTTCTTC.